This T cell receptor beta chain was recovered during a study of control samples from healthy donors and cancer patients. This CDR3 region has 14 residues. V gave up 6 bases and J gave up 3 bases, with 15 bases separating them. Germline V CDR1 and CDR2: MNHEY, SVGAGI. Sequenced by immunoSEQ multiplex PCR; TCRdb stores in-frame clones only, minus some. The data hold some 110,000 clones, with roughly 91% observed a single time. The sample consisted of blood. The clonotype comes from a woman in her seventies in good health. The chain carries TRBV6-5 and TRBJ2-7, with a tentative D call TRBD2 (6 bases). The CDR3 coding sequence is TGTGCCAGCAGAAAAGCGGGTCTCGACTACGAGCAGTACTTC. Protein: CASRKAGLDYEQYF.